This T cell receptor (beta chain) was documented in a study of Graves' ophthalmopathy and Graves' hyperthyroidism. CDR1 and CDR2 from the germline V gene are MNHGY and SAAAGT. V dropped 0 bases and J dropped 1 base, with 15 bases sitting between them. The CDR3 runs to 17 residues. This clonotype came up many times. RNA transcripts yielded amplified TCR beta CDR3 regions. After a first-round RT-PCR with HTBI primers, a second-round multiplex PCR was run. Using its own MiXCR run on the multiplex PCR reads, TCRdb lists one record per CDR3 protein. The table lists fewer than 600,000 distinct CDR3 sequences, 14% of them singletons.

The chain links TRBV6-8 to TRBJ1-1; possibly TRBD1 for D (5 bases). The TCR comes from a woman in her twenties or thirties with Graves' ophthalmopathy. The sequenced sample was blood. The DNA for the CDR3 is TGTGCCAGCAGTTACTCGACTACACAGGTTAAGAACACTGAAGCTTTCTTT. As protein: CASSYSTTQVKNTEAFF.